This is a list of T cell receptor beta chains from one sample in a study of CD8 T cells in ankylosing spondylitis. TCRdb recomputed calls from the 5' RACE reads with MiXCR, one row per CDR3 protein. The table shows roughly 240,000 distinct CDR3 sequences, with 30% to 35% occurring only once. Sequenced material: blood, either unsorted or a sorted T cell fraction (not recorded which). The receptors come from a male donor with ankylosing spondylitis or in good health (not recorded which). Both conserved end residues are part of each CDR3. The order of the fields is clone size, D gene, V gene, J gene, CDR3 protein, CDR3 DNA. A D gene is named only where the DNA matches it firmly. Where a row states a size, it is once, few, many or the class of an expanded clone; other rows omit it.

few	TRBD2	TRBV3-1	TRBJ2-3	CASSLRVRGLTPVGHTQYF	TGTGCCAGCAGTTTGAGGGTTCGGGGACTAACACCCGTGGGGCATACGCAGTATTTT
-	TRBD2	TRBV20-1	TRBJ2-5	CSGLSGGAQTQYF	TGCAGTGGCCTCAGCGGGGGGGCGCAGACCCAGTACTTC
few	-	TRBV24-1	TRBJ2-3	CATSDPDLTDTQYF	TGTGCCACCAGTGATCCCGACCTCACAGATACGCAGTATTTT
few	-	TRBV12-3/TRBV12-4	TRBJ2-5	CASSRWDGELQETQYF	TGTGCCAGCAGTCGCTGGGACGGCGAACTCCAAGAGACCCAGTACTTC
-	-	TRBV20-1	TRBJ1-2	CSARLGQNYGYTF	TGCAGTGCTAGACTTGGTCAGAACTATGGCTACACCTTC
few	-	TRBV7-9	TRBJ2-5	CASSLAQSQETQYF	TGTGCCAGCAGCTTAGCCCAATCTCAAGAGACCCAGTACTTC
few	-	TRBV29-1	TRBJ1-2	CSVGHGLGNSYGYTF	TGCAGCGTCGGACACGGCTTGGGGAATAGCTATGGCTACACCTTC
once	TRBD2	TRBV6-1	TRBJ2-5	CASRISGGALETQYF	TGTGCCAGCAGGATTAGCGGGGGGGCCTTAGAGACCCAGTACTTC
-	TRBD2	TRBV20-1	TRBJ2-3	CSPDGTSGTDTQYF	TGCAGCCCAGACGGGACTAGCGGCACAGATACGCAGTATTTT
few	TRBD2	TRBV12-3/TRBV12-4	TRBJ2-1	CASSLLAGAKEQFF	TGTGCCAGCAGTTTACTAGCGGGGGCGAAAGAGCAGTTCTTC
few	-	TRBV5-1	TRBJ2-1	CASSLEGGSNEQFF	TGCGCCAGCAGCTTGGAGGGGGGGAGCAATGAGCAGTTCTTC
-	-	TRBV9	TRBJ2-4	CAKGADIQYF	TGTGCCAAGGGCGCGGACATTCAGTACTTC
-	-	TRBV20-1	TRBJ2-7	CSASDGGLQYF	TGCAGTGCTAGTGACGGGGGGCTGCAGTACTTC
-	-	TRBV24-1	TRBJ2-3	CATSGRGLGDTQYF	TGTGCCACCAGTGGCAGAGGGCTTGGAGATACGCAGTATTTT
-	-	TRBV9	TRBJ2-7	CASSVEEGATYEQYF	TGTGCCAGCAGCGTAGAGGAGGGGGCAACCTACGAGCAGTACTTC
-	TRBD1	TRBV29-1	TRBJ2-7	CSTDRVGFGEQYF	TGCAGCACAGACAGGGTCGGTTTTGGCGAGCAGTACTTC
-	TRBD2	TRBV7-9	TRBJ2-1	CASSSLAGGEQFF	TGTGCCAGCAGCTCTCTAGCGGGGGGGGAGCAGTTCTTC
-	-	TRBV3-1	TRBJ2-7	CASSLYQRDEQYF	TGTGCCAGCAGCCTGTACCAGCGGGACGAGCAGTACTTC
-	TRBD2	TRBV20-1	TRBJ2-2	CSAARTRNSNTGELFF	TGCAGTGCTGCCCGGACTAGGAATTCGAACACCGGGGAGCTGTTTTTT